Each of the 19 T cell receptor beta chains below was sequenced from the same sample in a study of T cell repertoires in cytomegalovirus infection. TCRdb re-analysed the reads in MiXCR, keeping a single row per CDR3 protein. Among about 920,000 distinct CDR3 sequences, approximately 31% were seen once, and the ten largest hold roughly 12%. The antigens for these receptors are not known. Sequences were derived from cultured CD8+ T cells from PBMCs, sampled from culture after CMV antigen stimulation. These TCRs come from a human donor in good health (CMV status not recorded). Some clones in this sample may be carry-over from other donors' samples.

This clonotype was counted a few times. As DNA, the CDR3 is TGTGCCACCAGTGATGGCAGGGGGATGGAGAATGAGCAGTTCTTC. This codes for CATSDGRGMENEQFF. This chain uses TRBV24-1 with TRBJ2-1, with 7 bases identical to TRBD1. Germline V gives CDR1 KGHDR, CDR2 SFDVKD. The ends lost 3 bases at V and 7 bases at J; junction bases unmatched: 8. The CDR3 runs to 15 residues.

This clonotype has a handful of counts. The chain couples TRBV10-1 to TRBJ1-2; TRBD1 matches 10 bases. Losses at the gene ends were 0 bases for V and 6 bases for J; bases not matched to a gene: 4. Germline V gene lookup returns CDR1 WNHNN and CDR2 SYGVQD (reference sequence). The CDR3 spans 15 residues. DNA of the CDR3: TGCGCCAGCAGTGAGTCTCGACAGGGGGCGAATGGCTACACCTTC. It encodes CASSESRQGANGYTF.

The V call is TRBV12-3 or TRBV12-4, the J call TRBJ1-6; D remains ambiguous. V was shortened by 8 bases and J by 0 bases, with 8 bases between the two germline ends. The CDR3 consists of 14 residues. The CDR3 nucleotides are TGTGCCAGCCTTTTAGGCTCCTATAATTCACCCCTCCACTTT. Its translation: CASLLGSYNSPLHF.

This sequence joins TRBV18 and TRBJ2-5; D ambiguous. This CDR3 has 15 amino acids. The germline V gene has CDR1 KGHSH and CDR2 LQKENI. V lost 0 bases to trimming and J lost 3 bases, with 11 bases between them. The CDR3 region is CASSPPDYREETQYF. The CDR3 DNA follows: TGTGCCAGCTCACCACCCGATTACAGAGAAGAGACCCAGTACTTC.

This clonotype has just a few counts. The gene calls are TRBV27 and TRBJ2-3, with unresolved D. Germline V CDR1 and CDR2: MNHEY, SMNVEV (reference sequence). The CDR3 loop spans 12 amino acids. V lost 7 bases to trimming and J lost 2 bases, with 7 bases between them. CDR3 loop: CASTDVTDTQYF. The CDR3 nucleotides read TGTGCCAGCACTGACGTCACAGATACGCAGTATTTT.

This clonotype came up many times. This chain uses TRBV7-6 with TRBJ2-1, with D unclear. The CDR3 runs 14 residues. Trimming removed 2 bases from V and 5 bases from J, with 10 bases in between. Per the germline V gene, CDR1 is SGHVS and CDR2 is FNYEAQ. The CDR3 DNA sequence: TGTGCCAGCAGCTTATATGCAGCCCACAATGAGCAGTTCTTC. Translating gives CASSLYAAHNEQFF.

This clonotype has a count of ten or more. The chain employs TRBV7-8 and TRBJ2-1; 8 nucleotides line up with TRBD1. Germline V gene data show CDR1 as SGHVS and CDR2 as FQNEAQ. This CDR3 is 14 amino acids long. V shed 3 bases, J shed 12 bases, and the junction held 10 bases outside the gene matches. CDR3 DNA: TGTGCCAGCAGCTTCCCGGACAGGGACGAGCGGCAGTTCTTC. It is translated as CASSFPDRDERQFF. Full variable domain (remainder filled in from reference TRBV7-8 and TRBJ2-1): GAGVSQSPRYKVAKRGQDVALRCDPISGHVSLFWYQQALGQGPEFLTYFQNEAQLDKSGLPSDRFFAERPEGSVSTLKIQRTQQEDSAVYLCASSFPDRDERQFFGPGTRLTVL.

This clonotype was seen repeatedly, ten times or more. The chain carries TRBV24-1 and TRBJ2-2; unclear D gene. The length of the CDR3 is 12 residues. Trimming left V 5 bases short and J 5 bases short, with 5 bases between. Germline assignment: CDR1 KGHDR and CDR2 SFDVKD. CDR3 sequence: CATSVGTGELFF. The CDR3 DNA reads TGTGCCACCAGTGTCGGGACCGGGGAGCTGTTTTTT.

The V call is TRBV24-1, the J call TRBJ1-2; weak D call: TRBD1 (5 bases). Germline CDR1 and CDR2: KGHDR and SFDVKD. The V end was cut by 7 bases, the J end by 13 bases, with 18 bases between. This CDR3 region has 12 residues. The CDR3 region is CATSRDGLIITF. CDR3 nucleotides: TGTGCCACCAGCCGGGACGGGCTAATCATCACCTTC.

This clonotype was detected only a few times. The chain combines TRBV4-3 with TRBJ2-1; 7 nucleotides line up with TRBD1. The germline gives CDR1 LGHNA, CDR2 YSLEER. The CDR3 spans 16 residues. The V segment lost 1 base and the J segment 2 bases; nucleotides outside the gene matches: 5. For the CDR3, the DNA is TGCGCCAGCAGCCAAGGGAGGACAGGACCCTACAATGAGCAGTTCTTC. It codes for CASSQGRTGPYNEQFF.

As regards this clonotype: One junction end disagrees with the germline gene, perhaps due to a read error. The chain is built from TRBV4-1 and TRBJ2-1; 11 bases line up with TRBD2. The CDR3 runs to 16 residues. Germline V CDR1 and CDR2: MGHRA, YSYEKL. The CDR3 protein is CVSSQEIAGGLYEQFF. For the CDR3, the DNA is TGCGTCAGCAGCCAAGAAATAGCGGGGGGGCTCTACGAGCAGTTCTTC.

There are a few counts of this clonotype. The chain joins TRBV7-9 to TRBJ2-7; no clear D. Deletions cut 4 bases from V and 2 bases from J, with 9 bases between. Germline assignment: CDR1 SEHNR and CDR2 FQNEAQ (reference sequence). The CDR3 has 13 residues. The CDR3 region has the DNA TGTGCCAGCAGCTCCATCCGCCCCTACGAGCAGTACGTC. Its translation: CASSSIRPYEQYV.

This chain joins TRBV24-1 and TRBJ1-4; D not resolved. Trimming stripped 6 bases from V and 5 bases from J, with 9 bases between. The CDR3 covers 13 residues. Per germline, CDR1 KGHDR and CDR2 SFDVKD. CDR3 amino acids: CATSRAPNEKLFF. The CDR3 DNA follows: TGTGCCACCAGTAGGGCACCCAATGAAAAACTGTTTTTT.

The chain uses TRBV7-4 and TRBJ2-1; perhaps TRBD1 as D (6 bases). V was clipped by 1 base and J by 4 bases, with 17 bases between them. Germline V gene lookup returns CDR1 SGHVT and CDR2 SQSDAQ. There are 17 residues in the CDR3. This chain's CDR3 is CASSLGGHKRVYNEQFF. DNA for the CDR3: TGTGCCAGCAGCTTAGGGGGGCACAAGAGGGTTTACAATGAGCAGTTCTTC.

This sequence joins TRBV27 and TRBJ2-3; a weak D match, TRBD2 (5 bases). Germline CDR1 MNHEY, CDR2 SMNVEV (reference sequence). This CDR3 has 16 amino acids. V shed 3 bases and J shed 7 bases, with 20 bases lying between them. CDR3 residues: CASSLSSQVRLNTQYF. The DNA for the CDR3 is TGTGCCAGCAGTTTGTCCTCCCAGGTCAGACTAAATACGCAGTATTTT.

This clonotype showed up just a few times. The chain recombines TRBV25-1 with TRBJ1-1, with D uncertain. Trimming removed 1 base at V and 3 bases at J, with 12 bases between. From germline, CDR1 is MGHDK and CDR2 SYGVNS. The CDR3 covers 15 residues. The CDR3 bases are TGTGCCAGCAGTGAATTCTCCTACACGGACACTGAAGCTTTCTTT. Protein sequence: CASSEFSYTDTEAFF.

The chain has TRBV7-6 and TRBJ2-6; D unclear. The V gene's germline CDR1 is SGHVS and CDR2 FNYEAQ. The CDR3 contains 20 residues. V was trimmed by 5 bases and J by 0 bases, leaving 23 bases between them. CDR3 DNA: TGTGCCAGCAGCGCACCCCAGCAGAGACAACGCCTCTCTGGGGCCAACGTCCTGACTTTC. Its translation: CASSAPQQRQRLSGANVLTF.

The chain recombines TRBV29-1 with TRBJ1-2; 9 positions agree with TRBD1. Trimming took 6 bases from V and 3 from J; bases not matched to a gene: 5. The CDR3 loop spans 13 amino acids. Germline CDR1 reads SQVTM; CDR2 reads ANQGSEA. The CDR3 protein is CSVTGGADYGYTF. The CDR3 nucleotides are TGCAGCGTAACAGGGGGCGCCGACTATGGCTACACCTTC.

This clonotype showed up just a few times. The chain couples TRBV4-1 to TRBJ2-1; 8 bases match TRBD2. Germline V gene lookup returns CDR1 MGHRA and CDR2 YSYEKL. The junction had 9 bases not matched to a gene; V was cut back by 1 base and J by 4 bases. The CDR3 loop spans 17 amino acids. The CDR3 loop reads CASSQVVVGLAYNEQFF. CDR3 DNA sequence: TGCGCCAGCAGCCAAGTTGTGGTTGGACTAGCTTACAATGAGCAGTTCTTC.